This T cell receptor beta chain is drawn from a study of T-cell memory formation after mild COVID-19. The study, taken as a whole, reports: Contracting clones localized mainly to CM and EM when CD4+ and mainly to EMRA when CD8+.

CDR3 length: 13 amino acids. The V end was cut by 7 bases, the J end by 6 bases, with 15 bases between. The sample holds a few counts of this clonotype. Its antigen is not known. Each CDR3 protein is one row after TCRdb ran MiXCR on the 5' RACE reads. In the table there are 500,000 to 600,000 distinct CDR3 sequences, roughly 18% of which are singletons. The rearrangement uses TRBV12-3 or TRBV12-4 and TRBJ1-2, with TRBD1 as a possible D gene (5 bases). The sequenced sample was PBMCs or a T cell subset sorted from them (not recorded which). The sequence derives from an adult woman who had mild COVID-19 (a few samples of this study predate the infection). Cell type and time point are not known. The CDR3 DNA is TGTGCCAGCACCTTAAGGGGCACCAATGGCTACACCTTC. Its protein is CASTLRGTNGYTF.